The 27 T cell receptor beta chains presented below share a single source sample, sequenced in a study of T cells in Graves' hyperthyroidism and ophthalmopathy. Amplification of TCR beta CDR3 regions used RNA as the template. In the first-round RT-PCR of the TCR CDR3, the HTBI primer set was used. One entry per CDR3 protein results from TCRdb running MiXCR on the multiplex PCR reads. The data contain around 600,000 distinct CDR3 sequences, about a sixth of them seen just once; the ten biggest clones take up around 3.5%. Sample: blood. The receptors originated from a woman aged 40 to 49 with Graves' ophthalmopathy.

This clonotype was seen a few times. The DNA for the CDR3 is TGTGCCATCAGTGAGGAACTAGCGGGAGGGCCCAAGAATGAGCAGTTCTTC. Protein sequence: CAISEELAGGPKNEQFF. The rearrangement uses TRBV10-3 and TRBJ2-1, with TRBD2 matching over 13 bases. The CDR3 covers 17 residues. Unmatched junction bases numbered 8, after V lost 2 bases and J lost 7 bases. The germline CDR1 and CDR2 sequences are ENHRY and SYGVKD.

The rearrangement links TRBV19 to TRBJ1-3; 9 bases line up with TRBD1. There are 16 residues in the CDR3. J lost 2 bases, V lost 10 bases, and 12 bases had no gene match. The germline gives CDR1 LNHDA, CDR2 SQIVND (reference sequence). In nucleotides, the CDR3 is TGTGCCACAAGTCGGACAGGGGACATCACTGGAAACACCATATATTTT. Protein sequence: CATSRTGDITGNTIYF. Based on the CDR3 plus reference TRBV19 and TRBJ1-3, the full variable domain is DGGITQSPKYLFRKEGQNVTLSCEQNLNHDAMYWYRQDPGQGLRLIYYSQIVNDFQKGDIAEGYSVSREKKESFPLTVTSAQKNPTAFYLCATSRTGDITGNTIYFGEGSWLTVV.

At least ten counts were recorded for this clonotype. The chain couples TRBV20-1 to TRBJ1-5; 8 bases match TRBD1. The CDR3 consists of 13 residues. Germline trimming cut 6 bases from V and 6 bases from J; bases unmatched to any gene: 7. The germline CDR1 and CDR2 sequences are DFQATT and SNEGSKA (reference sequence). This CDR3 is CSAAGGAGQPQHF. The DNA for the CDR3 is TGCAGTGCCGCAGGGGGCGCGGGTCAGCCCCAGCATTTT.

This clonotype was observed at least ten times. The chain is built from TRBV5-6 and TRBJ1-1, with no clear D. V gave up 1 base and J gave up 0 bases, with 7 bases separating them. This CDR3 has 14 amino acids. Germline lookup yields CDR1 SGHDT and CDR2 YYEEEE. CDR3 region: CASSLFLMNTEAFF. The DNA for the CDR3 is TGTGCCAGCAGCTTGTTCCTCATGAACACTGAAGCTTTCTTT.

The chain couples TRBV20-1 to TRBJ2-1; 10 nucleotides align to TRBD1. V gave up 0 bases and J gave up 0 bases; unmatched junction bases: 11. The CDR3 is 19 amino acids. Germline assignment: CDR1 DFQATT and CDR2 SNEGSKA (reference sequence). CDR3 region: CSARDWDRGALGSYNEQFF. The DNA for the CDR3 is TGCAGTGCTAGAGATTGGGACAGGGGCGCCTTAGGCTCCTACAATGAGCAGTTCTTC.

This clonotype was recorded at least ten times. V and J are TRBV30 and TRBJ2-1, with 13 bases fitting TRBD2. The CDR3 has 15 amino acids. CDR1 and CDR2 (germline): GTSNPN, SVGIG (reference sequence). Losses at the gene ends were 3 bases for V and 9 bases for J; bases not matched to a gene: 8. CDR3 sequence (DNA): TGTGCCTGGAGAGAGGGGACTAGCGGGACCCTTGAGCAGTTCTTC. As protein: CAWREGTSGTLEQFF.

The chain recombines TRBV20-1 with TRBJ1-2; possibly TRBD1 for D (6 bases). The CDR3 runs 14 residues. V was clipped by 6 bases and J by 4 bases, with 18 bases between them. Germline V CDR1 and CDR2: DFQATT, SNEGSKA (reference sequence). CDR3 DNA: TGCAGTGCCCGCCAACCCGCAGGGGTCTATGGCTACACCTTC. Its translation is CSARQPAGVYGYTF.

This clonotype was observed many times. The chain combines TRBV5-5 with TRBJ1-2, with D maybe TRBD1 (5 bases). Germline loops: CDR1 SGHKS, CDR2 YYEKEE (reference sequence). This CDR3 contains 14 residues. V gave up 3 bases and J gave up 5 bases, with 14 bases separating them. CDR3 sequence reads: CASSSGTEGYGYTF. CDR3 DNA sequence: TGTGCCAGCAGCTCCGGGACGGAAGGGTATGGCTACACCTTC. The full variable domain, completed using reference TRBV5-5 and TRBJ1-2, is DAGVTQSPTHLIKTRGQQVTLRCSPISGHKSVSWYQQVLGQGPQFIFQYYEKEERGRGNFPDRFSARQFPNYSSELNVNALLLGDSALYLCASSSGTEGYGYTFGSGTRLTVV.

This clonotype appeared many times. This chain joins TRBV14 and TRBJ2-1, with D tentatively TRBD1 (7 bases). Per germline, CDR1 SGHDN and CDR2 FVKESK. There are 15 residues in the CDR3. V was cut by 1 base and J by 7 bases, with 14 bases left in between. The CDR3 sequence is CASSQVGRGANEQFF. CDR3 bases: TGTGCCAGCAGCCAAGTTGGCAGGGGGGCGAATGAGCAGTTCTTC. The complete variable domain, with remaining parts taken from reference TRBV14 and TRBJ2-1, reads EAGVTQFPSHSVIEKGQTVTLRCDPISGHDNLYWYRRVMGKEIKFLLHFVKESKQDESGMPNNRFLAERTGGTYSTLKVQPAELEDSGVYFCASSQVGRGANEQFFGPGTRLTVL.

The chain uses TRBV19 and TRBJ1-4; TRBD1 is a possible D gene (6 bases). Germline assignment: CDR1 LNHDA and CDR2 SQIVND (reference sequence). V shed 9 bases and J shed 0 bases, with 20 bases lying between them. This CDR3 comprises 17 residues. CDR3 sequence: CARPRDKVYSTNEKLFF. Here the CDR3 DNA reads TGTGCCAGACCCCGGGACAAGGTCTATTCAACTAATGAAAAACTGTTTTTT.

V is TRBV28 and J is TRBJ2-1, with TRBD2 matching over 8 bases. The CDR3 spans 16 residues. Trimming cost V 4 bases and J 0 bases; bases outside gene matches: 5. From germline, CDR1 is MDHEN and CDR2 SYDVKM. In DNA, the CDR3 is TGTGCCAGCAGTTCCCCAAGCGGGGGCTCCTACAATGAGCAGTTCTTC. This codes for CASSSPSGGSYNEQFF.

This clonotype was counted at least ten times. The V call is TRBV18, the J call TRBJ2-1; D assignment may be TRBD1 or TRBD2 (5 bases each). CDR1 KGHSH and CDR2 LQKENI come from the germline V gene. V lost 6 bases and J 8 bases, leaving 17 bases between the germline ends. The CDR3 is made up of 14 amino acids. The CDR3 DNA reads TGTGCCAGCTCCCCGGGACCACCAAGCGATGAGCAGTTCTTC. Translation gives CASSPGPPSDEQFF.

This clonotype has ten or more counts. The chain couples TRBV7-2 to TRBJ2-7; D is uncertain. This CDR3 spans 12 amino acids. Germline lookup yields CDR1 SGHTA and CDR2 FQGNSA. Trimming took off 5 bases at V and 7 bases at J, with 12 bases between the two ends. CDR3 in DNA: TGTGCCAGCAGCCCTTCGGGCGGTGAGCAGTACTTC. Translated, it gives CASSPSGGEQYF.

This clonotype was seen once. The chain employs TRBV11-2 and TRBJ2-2; D might be TRBD2 (6 bases). V lost 4 bases, J lost 6 bases, and 15 bases lay in between. The CDR3 spans 15 residues. Looked up from germline, CDR1 is SGHAT and CDR2 is FQNNGV. The CDR3 coding sequence is TGTGCCAGCAGCTCAACTGGCGGGAAAGCCGGGGAGCTGTTTTTT. It specifies CASSSTGGKAGELFF.

The rearrangement joins TRBV28 to TRBJ1-6; TRBD1 might be the D (6 bases). CDR1 is MDHEN, CDR2 SYDVKM, per germline. The CDR3 length is 18 residues. Trimming took off 8 bases at V and 3 bases at J, with 23 bases between the two ends. The CDR3 protein is CASPSPPPDRLYNSPLHF. DNA of the CDR3: TGTGCCAGCCCTTCCCCGCCCCCGGACAGACTCTATAATTCACCCCTCCACTTT.

At least ten counts were recorded for this clonotype. The rearrangement uses TRBV20-1 and TRBJ2-3; D is undetermined. The germline CDR1 and CDR2 sequences are DFQATT and SNEGSKA (reference sequence). V shed 3 bases and J shed 7 bases, with 5 bases lying between them. This CDR3 contains 10 residues. In DNA form, the CDR3 reads TGCAGTGCTAGCTGGTATACGCAGTATTTT. The encoded protein is CSASWYTQYF.

The table lists this clonotype with a few counts. CDR3 sequence reads: CASSLRLGGLYEQYF. The DNA of the CDR3 is TGTGCCAGCAGTCTACGCCTGGGAGGTCTATACGAGCAGTACTTC. V and J are TRBV7-9 and TRBJ2-7; a possible D gene is TRBD2 (6 bases). Trimming left V 6 bases short and J 4 bases short, with 19 bases between. CDR3 length: 15 residues. Germline V gene lookup returns CDR1 SEHNR and CDR2 FQNEAQ (reference sequence). The full variable domain, with the rest looked up from reference TRBV7-9 and TRBJ2-7, is DTGVSQNPRHKITKRGQNVTFRCDPISEHNRLYWYRQTLGQGPEFLTYFQNEAQLEKSRLLSDRFSAERPKGSFSTLEIQRTEQGDSAMYLCASSLRLGGLYEQYFGPGTRLTVT.

There are a few counts of this clonotype. This chain joins TRBV24-1 and TRBJ1-2; D unresolved. The CDR3 spans 12 residues. From germline, CDR1 is KGHDR and CDR2 SFDVKD. Between the trimmed V and J ends, which lost 6 bases and 0 bases, there was a span of 4 bases. The CDR3 sequence: CATSRANYGYTF. In nucleotides, the CDR3 is TGTGCCACCAGTCGAGCTAACTATGGCTACACCTTC.

This clonotype was detected ten times or more. The chain employs TRBV18 and TRBJ2-1; tentative D call: TRBD2 (5 bases). V lost 3 bases and J lost 10, with 22 bases in between. This CDR3 spans 16 amino acids. Germline-derived CDR1 and CDR2 are KGHSH and LQKENI. The CDR3 bases are TGTGCCAGCTCACCGTCCTGGACTTTGGGCGAGATGGAGCAGTTCTTC. Protein: CASSPSWTLGEMEQFF.

The chain has TRBV11-2 and TRBJ1-4; no reliable D call. Trimming left V 5 bases short and J 8 bases short, with 18 bases between. CDR1 and CDR2 from the germline V gene are SGHAT and FQNNGV. This CDR3 has 15 residues. The CDR3 region is CASSTFGSFGEKLFF. CDR3 coding DNA: TGTGCCAGCAGCACCTTTGGGAGCTTCGGGGAAAAACTGTTTTTT.

V gene TRBV3-1 combines with J gene TRBJ2-7; D remains ambiguous. The last part of the DNA fits TRBJ2-1 better; the J call may be wrong. There are 12 residues in the CDR3. CDR1 and CDR2 (germline): LGHDT, YNNKEL (reference sequence). DNA for the CDR3: TGTGCCAGCAGCTCCGGACGGTACGAGCAGTTCTTC. Amino acid sequence: CASSSGRYEQFF.

V is TRBV27 and J is TRBJ1-2; D uncertain. This CDR3 spans 14 amino acids. Deletions cut 6 bases from V and 4 bases from J, with 15 bases between. Germline CDR1 reads MNHEY; CDR2 reads SMNVEV (reference sequence). CDR3 protein: CASSSSFSAYGYTF. CDR3 in DNA: TGTGCCAGCAGCTCCTCCTTTTCAGCCTATGGCTACACCTTC.

This clonotype was detected many times. The rearrangement links TRBV12-3 or TRBV12-4 to TRBJ2-7, with D perhaps TRBD1 (6 bases). Trimming shortened V by 5 bases and J by 0 bases, and 23 bases separated the two germline ends. This CDR3 is built from 18 residues. Written as DNA, the CDR3 is TGTGCCAGCAGTCCCGGGACACGCGTGGATTTGAGCTCCTACGAGCAGTACTTC. Protein: CASSPGTRVDLSSYEQYF.

This clonotype was recorded at least ten times. The gene calls are TRBV28 and TRBJ2-1; D gene unclear. The CDR3 spans 14 residues. Germline-derived CDR1 and CDR2 are MDHEN and SYDVKM. The germline V and J ends were trimmed by 7 bases and 7 bases, with 17 bases remaining between them. The CDR3 DNA is TGTGCCAGCAACAGCGTCCCTGGTGGTAATGAGCAGTTCTTC. Protein: CASNSVPGGNEQFF.

This clonotype was seen ten or more times. This chain links TRBV27 with TRBJ2-3; the match to TRBD2 covers 12 bases. Germline values: CDR1 MNHEY, CDR2 SMNVEV (reference sequence). The CDR3 is 17 residues long. Trimming at V came to 5 bases and at J to 3 bases, leaving 9 bases not matched to a gene. CDR3 residues: CASSPPSGRVRTDTQYF. The CDR3 DNA reads TGTGCCAGCAGTCCACCTAGCGGGAGGGTCCGGACAGATACGCAGTATTTT.

This clonotype was seen ten or more times. This chain connects TRBV6-1 to TRBJ1-1; TRBD1 matches at 10 bases. The CDR3 consists of 13 residues. From germline, CDR1 is MNHNS and CDR2 SASEGT. Germline trimming cut 3 bases from V and 12 bases from J; bases unmatched to any gene: 7. The DNA of the CDR3 is TGTGCCAGCAGTGAGACAGGGGGCCGGTCCTCTTTCTTT. Its protein product is CASSETGGRSSFF.

The chain couples TRBV20-1 to TRBJ2-4; weak D call: TRBD1 (6 bases). The CDR3 covers 12 residues. Germline CDR1 is DFQATT and CDR2 is SNEGSKA (reference sequence). V dropped 4 bases and J dropped 7 bases, with 11 bases sitting between them. CDR3 DNA sequence: TGCAGTGCTACTAACAGGGAGAACATTCAGTACTTC. Its translation is CSATNRENIQYF.